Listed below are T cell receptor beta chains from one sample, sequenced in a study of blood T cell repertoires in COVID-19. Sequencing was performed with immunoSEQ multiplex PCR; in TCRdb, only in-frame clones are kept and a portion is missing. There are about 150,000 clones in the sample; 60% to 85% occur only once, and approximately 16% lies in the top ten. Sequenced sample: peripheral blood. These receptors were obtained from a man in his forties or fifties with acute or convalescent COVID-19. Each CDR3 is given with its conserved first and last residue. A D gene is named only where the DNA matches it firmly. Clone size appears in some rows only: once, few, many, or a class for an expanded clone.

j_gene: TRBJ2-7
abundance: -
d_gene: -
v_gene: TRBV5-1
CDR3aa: CASSNSYEQYF
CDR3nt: TGCGCCAGCAGCAATAGTTACGAGCAGTACTTC

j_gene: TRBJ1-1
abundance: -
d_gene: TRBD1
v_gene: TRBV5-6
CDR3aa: CASSHDRGQAEAFF
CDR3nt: TGTGCCAGCAGCCACGACAGGGGGCAAGCTGAAGCTTTCTTT

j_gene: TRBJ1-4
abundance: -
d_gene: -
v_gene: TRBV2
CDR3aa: CASTARVAANEKLFF
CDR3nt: TGTGCCAGCACCGCGAGGGTAGCGGCTAATGAAAAACTGTTTTTT

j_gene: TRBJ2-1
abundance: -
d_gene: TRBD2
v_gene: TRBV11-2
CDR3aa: CASSVGLGYVNEQFF
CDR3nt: TGTGCCAGCAGCGTGGGACTAGGATATGTCAATGAGCAGTTCTTC

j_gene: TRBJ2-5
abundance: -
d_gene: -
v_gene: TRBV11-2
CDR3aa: CASSLTTGSETQYF
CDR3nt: TGTGCCAGCAGCCTGACTACAGGGTCAGAGACCCAGTACTTC

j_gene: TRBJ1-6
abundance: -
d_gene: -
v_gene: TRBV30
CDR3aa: CAWRSPRVGRTNSPLHF
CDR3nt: TGTGCCTGGAGAAGCCCCCGAGTGGGGCGCACTAATTCACCCCTCCACTTT

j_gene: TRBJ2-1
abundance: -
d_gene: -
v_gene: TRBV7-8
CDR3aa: CASSLGPGSSYNEQFF
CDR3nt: TGTGCCAGCAGCTTAGGGCCGGGGAGCTCCTACAATGAGCAGTTCTTC

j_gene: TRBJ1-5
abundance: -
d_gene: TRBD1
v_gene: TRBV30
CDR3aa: CAWSRRDSGNQPQHF
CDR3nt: TGTGCCTGGAGTCGTCGGGACAGTGGCAATCAGCCCCAGCATTTT

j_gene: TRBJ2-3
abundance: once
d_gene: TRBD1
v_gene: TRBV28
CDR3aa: CASSLWGQGTDTQYF
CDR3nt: TGTGCCAGCAGTTTATGGGGACAGGGGACAGATACGCAGTATTTT

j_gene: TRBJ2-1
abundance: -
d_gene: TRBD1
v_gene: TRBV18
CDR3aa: CASSPGTGSYNEQFF
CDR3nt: TGTGCCAGCTCTCCCGGGACAGGGTCCTACAATGAGCAGTTCTTC

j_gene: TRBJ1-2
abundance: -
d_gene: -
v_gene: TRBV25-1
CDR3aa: CASSDLTRVTGYTF
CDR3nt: TGTGCCAGCAGTGACCTAACCAGGGTAACTGGCTACACCTTC

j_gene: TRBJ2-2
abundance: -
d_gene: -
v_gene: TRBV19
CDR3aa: CASSIPSGEGPGELFF
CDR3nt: TGTGCCAGTAGTATTCCCTCCGGGGAAGGACCCGGGGAGCTGTTTTTT

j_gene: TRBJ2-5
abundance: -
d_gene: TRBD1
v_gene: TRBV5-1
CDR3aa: CASSLEAGTGQETQYF
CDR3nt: TGCGCCAGCAGCTTGGAGGCAGGGACAGGTCAAGAGACCCAGTACTTC

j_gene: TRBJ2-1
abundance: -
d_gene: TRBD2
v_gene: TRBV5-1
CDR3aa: CASSLTSGGADEQFF
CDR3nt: TGCGCCAGCAGCTTGACTAGCGGGGGGGCTGATGAGCAGTTCTTC

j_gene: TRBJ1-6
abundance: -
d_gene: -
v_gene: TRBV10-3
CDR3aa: CAISSGDSPLHF
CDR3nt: TGTGCCATCAGTTCCGGGGATTCACCCCTCCACTTT

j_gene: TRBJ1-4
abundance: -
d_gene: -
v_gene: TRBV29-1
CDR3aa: CSVESGGDEKLFF
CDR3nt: TGCAGCGTTGAATCGGGGGGCGACGAAAAACTGTTTTTT

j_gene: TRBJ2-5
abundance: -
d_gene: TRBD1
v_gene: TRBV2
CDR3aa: CASSFGQAQETQYF
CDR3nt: TGTGCCAGTAGCTTCGGACAGGCGCAAGAGACCCAGTACTTC

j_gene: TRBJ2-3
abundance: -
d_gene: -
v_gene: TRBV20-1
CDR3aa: CSASLSGGGNTQYF
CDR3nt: TGCAGTGCTAGTCTGTCCGGGGGAGGAAATACGCAGTATTTT

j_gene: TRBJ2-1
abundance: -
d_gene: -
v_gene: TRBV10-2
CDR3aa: CASRDSSYNEQFF
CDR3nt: TGCGCCAGCAGGGACAGTTCTTACAATGAGCAGTTCTTC

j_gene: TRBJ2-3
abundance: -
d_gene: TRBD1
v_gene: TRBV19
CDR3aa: CASSTGQTDTQYF
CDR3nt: TGTGCCAGTAGCACGGGACAGACAGATACGCAGTATTTT

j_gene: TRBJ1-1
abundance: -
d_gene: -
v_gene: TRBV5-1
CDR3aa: CASSLVADNTEAFF
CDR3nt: TGCGCCAGCAGCTTGGTAGCAGACAACACTGAAGCTTTCTTT

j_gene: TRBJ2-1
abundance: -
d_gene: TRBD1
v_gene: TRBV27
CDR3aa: CASSRKGDSENEQFF
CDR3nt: TGTGCCAGCAGCCGTAAGGGGGACAGTGAGAATGAGCAGTTCTTC

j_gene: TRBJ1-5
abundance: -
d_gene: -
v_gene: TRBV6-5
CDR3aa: CASRRGGSNQPQHF
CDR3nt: TGTGCCAGCAGGCGCGGGGGAAGCAATCAGCCCCAGCATTTT

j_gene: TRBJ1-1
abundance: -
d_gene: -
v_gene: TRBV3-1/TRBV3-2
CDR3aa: CASSRGGGGDTEAFF
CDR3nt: TGTGCCAGCAGCCGAGGGGGAGGGGGAGATACTGAAGCTTTCTTT

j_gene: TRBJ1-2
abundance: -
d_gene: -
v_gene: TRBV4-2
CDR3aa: CASSQDPGYGYTF
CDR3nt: TGTGCCAGCAGCCAAGATCCAGGATATGGCTACACCTTC

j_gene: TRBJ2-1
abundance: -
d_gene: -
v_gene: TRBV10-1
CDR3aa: CASSEFSATSGEQFF
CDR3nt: TGCGCCAGCAGTGAGTTTAGCGCCACCTCGGGTGAGCAGTTCTTC

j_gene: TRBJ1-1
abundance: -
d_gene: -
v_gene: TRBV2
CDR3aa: CASRRGNTEAFF
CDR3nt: TGTGCCAGCAGAAGGGGGAACACTGAAGCTTTCTTT

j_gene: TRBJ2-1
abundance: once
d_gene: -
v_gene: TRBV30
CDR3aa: CAWTSTTEISYNEQFF
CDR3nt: TGTGCCTGGACCTCTACGACAGAGATCTCCTACAATGAGCAGTTCTTC

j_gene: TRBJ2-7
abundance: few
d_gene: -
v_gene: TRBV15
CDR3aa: CATSRDRGMTGYEQYF
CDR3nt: TGTGCCACCAGCAGAGATAGAGGAATGACCGGTTACGAGCAGTACTTC

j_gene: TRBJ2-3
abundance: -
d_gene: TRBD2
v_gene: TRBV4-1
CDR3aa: CASSQDENGGGGSDTQYF
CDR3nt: TGCGCCAGCAGCCAAGATGAGAACGGCGGGGGGGGGTCAGATACGCAGTATTTT

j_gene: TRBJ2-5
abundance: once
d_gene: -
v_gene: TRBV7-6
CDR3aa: CASSLVGETQYF
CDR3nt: TGTGCCAGCAGCTTAGTCGGGGAGACCCAGTACTTC

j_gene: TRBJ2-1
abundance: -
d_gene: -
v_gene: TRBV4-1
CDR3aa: CASSRATSQYEQFF
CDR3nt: TGCGCCAGCAGCCGAGCGACTAGTCAGTATGAGCAGTTCTTC

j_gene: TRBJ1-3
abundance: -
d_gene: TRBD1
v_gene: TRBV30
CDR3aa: CAWGTGGSGNTIYF
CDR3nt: TGTGCCTGGGGGACAGGGGGTTCTGGAAACACCATATATTTT

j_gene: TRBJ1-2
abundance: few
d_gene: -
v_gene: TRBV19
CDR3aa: CASSISLNYGYTF
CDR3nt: TGTGCCAGTAGTATCTCGTTGAACTATGGCTACACCTTC

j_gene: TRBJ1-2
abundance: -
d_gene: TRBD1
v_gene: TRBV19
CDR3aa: CASSTGQGRVYGYTF
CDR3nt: TGTGCCAGTAGTACCGGACAGGGTCGGGTCTATGGCTACACCTTC

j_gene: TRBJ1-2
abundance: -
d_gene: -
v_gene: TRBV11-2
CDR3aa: CASSLGGRRNNYGYTF
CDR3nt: TGTGCCAGCAGCTTAGGAGGGAGGCGAAATAACTATGGCTACACCTTC